Listed here is a single T cell receptor beta chain. The antigen remains unidentified. Molecular barcoded adaptors covering alpha/delta and beta/gamma chains were used on roughly 400 ng RNA. TCRdb re-analysed the reads in MiXCR, keeping a single row per CDR3 protein. The repertoire holds tens of thousands of distinct CDR3 sequences, with 20% to 25% as singletons. The sample is drawn from a study of read filtering for tumor transcriptome and immune sequencing. Study context: Mean patient age was 65.9 years, range about 47 to 85; approximately 18 male, more than 11 female.

This CDR3 region has 15 residues. Trimming stripped 5 bases from V and 3 bases from J, with 15 bases between. CDR1 and CDR2 (germline): SGHVS, FQNEAQ. Overall study results and limits: Correlation between methods rose after single-read clonotypes were removed. Sorted CD138-negative bone marrow cells were not purified T cells. Even smaller IR-seq throughput identified most shared clonotypes.

Sequenced: a population of CD138-negative cells sorted from bone marrow. The origin of this receptor is a donor at least 40 years old with multiple myeloma. J is TRBJ2-3 and V is TRBV7-8, with a weak D call TRBD1 (5 bases). CDR3 DNA sequence: TGTGCCAGCAGCCCAAGCCAGGGTCGTACAGATACGCAGTATTTT. Protein: CASSPSQGRTDTQYF.